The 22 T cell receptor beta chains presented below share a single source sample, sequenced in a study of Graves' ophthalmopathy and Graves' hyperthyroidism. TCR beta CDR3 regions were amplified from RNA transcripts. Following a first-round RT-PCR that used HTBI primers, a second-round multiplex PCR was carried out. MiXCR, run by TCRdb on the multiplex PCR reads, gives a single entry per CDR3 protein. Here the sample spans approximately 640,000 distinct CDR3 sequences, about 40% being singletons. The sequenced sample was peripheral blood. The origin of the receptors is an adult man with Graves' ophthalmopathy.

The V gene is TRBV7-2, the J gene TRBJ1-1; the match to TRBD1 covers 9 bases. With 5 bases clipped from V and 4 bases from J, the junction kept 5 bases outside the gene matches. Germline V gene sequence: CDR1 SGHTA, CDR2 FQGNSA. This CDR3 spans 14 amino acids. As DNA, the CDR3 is TGTACCAGCAGCCAACAGGGGGCGGGCACTGAAGCTTTCTTT. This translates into CTSSQQGAGTEAFF.

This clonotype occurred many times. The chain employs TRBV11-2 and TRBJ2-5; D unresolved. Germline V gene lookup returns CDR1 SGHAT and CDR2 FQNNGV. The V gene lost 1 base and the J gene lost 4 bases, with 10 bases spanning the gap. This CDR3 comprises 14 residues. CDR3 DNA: TGTGCCAGCAGCTTAGCGTTTAGATCAGAGACCCAGTACTTC. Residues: CASSLAFRSETQYF.

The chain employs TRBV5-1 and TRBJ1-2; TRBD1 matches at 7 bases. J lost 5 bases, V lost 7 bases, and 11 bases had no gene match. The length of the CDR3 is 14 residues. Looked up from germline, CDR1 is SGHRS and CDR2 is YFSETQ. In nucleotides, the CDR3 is TGCGCCAGCCGACTAGCGGACAGGAGATATGGCTACACCTTC. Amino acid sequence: CASRLADRRYGYTF. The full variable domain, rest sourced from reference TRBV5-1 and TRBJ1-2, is KAGVTQTPRYLIKTRGQQVTLSCSPISGHRSVSWYQQTPGQGLQFLFEYFSETQRNKGNFPGRFSGRQFSNSRSEMNVSTLELGDSALYLCASRLADRRYGYTFGSGTRLTVV.

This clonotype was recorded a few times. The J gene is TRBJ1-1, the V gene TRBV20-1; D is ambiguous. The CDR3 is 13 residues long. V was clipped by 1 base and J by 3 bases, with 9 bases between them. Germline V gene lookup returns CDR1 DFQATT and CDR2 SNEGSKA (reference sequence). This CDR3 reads CSARAAWDTEAFF. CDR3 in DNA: TGCAGTGCTAGAGCCGCATGGGACACTGAAGCTTTCTTT.

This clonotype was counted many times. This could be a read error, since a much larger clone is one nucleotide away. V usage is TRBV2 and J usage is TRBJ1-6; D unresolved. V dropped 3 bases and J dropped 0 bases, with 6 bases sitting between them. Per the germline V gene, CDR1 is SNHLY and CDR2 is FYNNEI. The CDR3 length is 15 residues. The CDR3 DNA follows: TGTGCCAGCAGTGATCAGAGCTCCTATAATTCACCCCTCCACTTT. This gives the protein CASSDQSSYNSPLHF.

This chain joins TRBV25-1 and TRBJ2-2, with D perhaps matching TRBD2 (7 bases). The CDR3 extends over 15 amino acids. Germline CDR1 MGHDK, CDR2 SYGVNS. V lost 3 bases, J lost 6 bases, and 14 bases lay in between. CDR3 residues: CASSDRGARAGELFF. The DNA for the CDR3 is TGTGCCAGCAGTGATCGGGGGGCGCGGGCCGGGGAGCTGTTTTTT. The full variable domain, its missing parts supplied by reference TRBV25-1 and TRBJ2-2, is EADIYQTPRYLVIGTGKKITLECSQTMGHDKMYWYQQDPGMELHLIHYSYGVNSTEKGDLSSESTVSRIRTEHFPLTLESARPSHTSQYLCASSDRGARAGELFFGEGSRLTVL.

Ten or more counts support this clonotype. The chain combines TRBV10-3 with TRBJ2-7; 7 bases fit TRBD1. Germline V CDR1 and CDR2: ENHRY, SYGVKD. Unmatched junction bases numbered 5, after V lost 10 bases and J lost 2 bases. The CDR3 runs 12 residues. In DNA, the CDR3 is TGTGCCACGTCGGGACAGACCTACGAGCAGTACTTC. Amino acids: CATSGQTYEQYF.

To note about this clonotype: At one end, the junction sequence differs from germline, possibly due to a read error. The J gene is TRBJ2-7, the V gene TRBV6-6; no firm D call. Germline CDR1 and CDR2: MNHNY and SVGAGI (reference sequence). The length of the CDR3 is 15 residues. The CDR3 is CASSYLAPNPYEQYF. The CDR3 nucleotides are TGTGCCAGCAGCTACTTAGCCCCTAACCCCTACGAGCAGTACTTC.

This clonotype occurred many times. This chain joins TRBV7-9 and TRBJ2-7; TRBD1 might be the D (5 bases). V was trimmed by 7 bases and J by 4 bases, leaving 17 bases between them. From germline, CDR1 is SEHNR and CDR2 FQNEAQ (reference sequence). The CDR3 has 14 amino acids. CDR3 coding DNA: TGTGCCAGCACCAACGGGCAGGGAACTTACGAGCAGTACTTC. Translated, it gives CASTNGQGTYEQYF.

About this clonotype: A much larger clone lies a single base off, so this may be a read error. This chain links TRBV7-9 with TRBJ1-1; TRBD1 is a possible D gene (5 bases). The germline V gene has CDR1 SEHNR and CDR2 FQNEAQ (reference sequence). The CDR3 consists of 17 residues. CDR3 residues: CASSENGFSGRYTEASF. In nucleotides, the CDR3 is TGTGCCAGCAGCGAGAATGGATTCTCAGGGAGGTACACTGAAGCTTCCTTT. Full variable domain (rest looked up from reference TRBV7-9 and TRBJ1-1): DTGVSQNPRHKITKRGQNVTFRCDPISEHNRLYWYRQTLGQGPEFLTYFQNEAQLEKSRLLSDRFSAERPKGSFSTLEIQRTEQGDSAMYLCASSENGFSGRYTEASFGQGTRLTVV.

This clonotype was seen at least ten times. CDR3 sequence: CASSPLRFQETQYF. The CDR3, as DNA: TGTGCCAGCAGCCCATTAAGATTCCAAGAGACCCAGTACTTC. The V and J genes are TRBV14 and TRBJ2-5; D gene unclear. The V end lost 4 bases, the J end lost 1 base, and 10 bases lay between the germline ends. This CDR3 has 14 residues. From germline, CDR1 is SGHDN and CDR2 FVKESK.

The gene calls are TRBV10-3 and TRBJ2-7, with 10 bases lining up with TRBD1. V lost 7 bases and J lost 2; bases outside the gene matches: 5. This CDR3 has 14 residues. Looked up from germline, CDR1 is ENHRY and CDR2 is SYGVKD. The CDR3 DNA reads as TGTGCCATCACCCGGACAGGGGGGGCCTACGAGCAGTACTTC. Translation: CAITRTGGAYEQYF.

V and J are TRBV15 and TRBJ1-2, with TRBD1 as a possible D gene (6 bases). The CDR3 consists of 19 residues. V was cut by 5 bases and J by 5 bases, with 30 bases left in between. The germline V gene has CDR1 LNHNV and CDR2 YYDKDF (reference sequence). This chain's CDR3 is CATSLTHKTGPGQGYGYTF. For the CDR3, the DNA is TGTGCCACCAGCCTTACCCATAAGACAGGTCCGGGCCAGGGGTATGGCTACACCTTC.

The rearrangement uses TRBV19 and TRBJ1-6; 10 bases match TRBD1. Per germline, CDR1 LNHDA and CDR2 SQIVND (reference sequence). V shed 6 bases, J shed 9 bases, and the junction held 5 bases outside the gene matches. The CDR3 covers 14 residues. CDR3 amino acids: CASSGTGVISPLHF. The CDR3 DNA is TGTGCCAGTAGCGGGACAGGGGTGATTTCACCCCTCCACTTT.

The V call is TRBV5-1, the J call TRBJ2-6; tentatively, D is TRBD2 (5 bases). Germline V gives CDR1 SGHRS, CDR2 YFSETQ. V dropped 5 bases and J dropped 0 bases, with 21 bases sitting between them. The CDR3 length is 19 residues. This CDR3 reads CASRKWRAESLSGANVLTF. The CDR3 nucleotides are TGCGCCAGCAGAAAATGGCGGGCGGAATCCCTCTCTGGGGCCAACGTCCTGACTTTC.

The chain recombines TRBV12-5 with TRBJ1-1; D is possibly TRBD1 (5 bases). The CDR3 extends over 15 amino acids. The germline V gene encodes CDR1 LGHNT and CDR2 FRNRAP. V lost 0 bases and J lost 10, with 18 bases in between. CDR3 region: CASGLVNGVRQGAFF. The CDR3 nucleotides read TGTGCTAGTGGTTTGGTAAATGGAGTCCGGCAGGGAGCTTTCTTT.

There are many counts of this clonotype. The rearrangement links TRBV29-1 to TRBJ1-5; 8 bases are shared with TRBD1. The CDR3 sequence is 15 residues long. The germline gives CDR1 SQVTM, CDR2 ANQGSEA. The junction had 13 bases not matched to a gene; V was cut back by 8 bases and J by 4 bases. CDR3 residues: CSIAFGTGANQPQHF. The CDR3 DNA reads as TGCAGCATTGCCTTCGGGACAGGCGCGAATCAGCCCCAGCATTTT.

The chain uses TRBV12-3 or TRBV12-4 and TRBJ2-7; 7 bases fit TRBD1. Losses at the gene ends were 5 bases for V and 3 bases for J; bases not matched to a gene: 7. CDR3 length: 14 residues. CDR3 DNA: TGTGCCAGCAGTCCGGGACAGTCGATCTACGAGCAGTACTTC. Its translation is CASSPGQSIYEQYF.

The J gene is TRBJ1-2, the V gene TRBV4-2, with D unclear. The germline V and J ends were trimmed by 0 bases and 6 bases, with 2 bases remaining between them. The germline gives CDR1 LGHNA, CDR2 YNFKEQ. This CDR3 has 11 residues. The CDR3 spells CASSQENGYTF. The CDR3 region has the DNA TGTGCCAGCAGCCAAGAAAATGGCTACACCTTC.

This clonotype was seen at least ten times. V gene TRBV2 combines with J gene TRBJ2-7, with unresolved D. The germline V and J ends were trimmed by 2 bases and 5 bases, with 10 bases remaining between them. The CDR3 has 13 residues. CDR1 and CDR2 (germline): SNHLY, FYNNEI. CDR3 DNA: TGTGCCAGCAGTGAAATGGGGTTTCACGAGCAGTACTTC. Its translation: CASSEMGFHEQYF.

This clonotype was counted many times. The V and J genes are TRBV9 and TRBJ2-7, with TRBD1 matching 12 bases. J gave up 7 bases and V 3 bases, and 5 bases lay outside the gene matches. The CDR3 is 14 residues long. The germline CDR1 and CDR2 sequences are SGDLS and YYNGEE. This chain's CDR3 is CASSGGQGAMEQYF. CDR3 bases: TGTGCCAGCAGCGGGGGACAGGGGGCGATGGAGCAGTACTTC.

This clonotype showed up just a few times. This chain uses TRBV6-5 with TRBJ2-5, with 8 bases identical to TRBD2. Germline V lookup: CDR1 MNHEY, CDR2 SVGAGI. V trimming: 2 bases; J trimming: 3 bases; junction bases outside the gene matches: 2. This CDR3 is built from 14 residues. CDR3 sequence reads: CASSYGLAEETQYF. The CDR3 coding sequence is TGTGCCAGCAGTTACGGACTAGCTGAAGAGACCCAGTACTTC.